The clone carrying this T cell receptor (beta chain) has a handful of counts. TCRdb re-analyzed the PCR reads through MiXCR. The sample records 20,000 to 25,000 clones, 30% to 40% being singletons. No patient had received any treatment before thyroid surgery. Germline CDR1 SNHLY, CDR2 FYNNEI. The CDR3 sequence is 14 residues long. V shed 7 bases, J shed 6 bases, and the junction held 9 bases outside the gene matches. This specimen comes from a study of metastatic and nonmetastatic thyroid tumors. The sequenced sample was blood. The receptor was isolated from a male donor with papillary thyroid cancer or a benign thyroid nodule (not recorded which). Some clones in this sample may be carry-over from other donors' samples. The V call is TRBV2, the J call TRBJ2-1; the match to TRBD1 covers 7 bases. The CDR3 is CASTPRAGGNEQFF. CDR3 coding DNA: TGTGCCAGCACCCCTAGGGCAGGGGGCAATGAGCAGTTCTTC. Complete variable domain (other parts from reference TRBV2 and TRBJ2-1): EPEVTQTPSHQVTQMGQEVILRCVPISNHLYFYWYRQILGQKVEFLVSFYNNEISEKSEIFDDQFSVERPDGSNFTLKIRSTKLEDSAMYFCASTPRAGGNEQFFGPGTRLTVL.